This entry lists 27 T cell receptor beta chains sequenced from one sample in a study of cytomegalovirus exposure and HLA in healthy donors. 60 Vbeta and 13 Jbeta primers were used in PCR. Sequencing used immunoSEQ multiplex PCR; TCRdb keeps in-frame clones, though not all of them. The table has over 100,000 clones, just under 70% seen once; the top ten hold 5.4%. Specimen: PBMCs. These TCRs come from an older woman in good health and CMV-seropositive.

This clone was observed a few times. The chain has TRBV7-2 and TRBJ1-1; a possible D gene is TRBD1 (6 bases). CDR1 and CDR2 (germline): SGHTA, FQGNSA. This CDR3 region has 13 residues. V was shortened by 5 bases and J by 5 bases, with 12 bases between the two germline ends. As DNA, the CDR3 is TGTGCCAGCAGCCCGCTACAGGGAACTGAAGCTTTCTTT. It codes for CASSPLQGTEAFF.

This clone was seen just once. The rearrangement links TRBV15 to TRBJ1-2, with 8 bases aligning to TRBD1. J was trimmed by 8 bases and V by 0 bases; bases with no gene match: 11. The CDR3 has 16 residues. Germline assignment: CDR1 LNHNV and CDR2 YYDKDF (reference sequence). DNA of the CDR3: TGTGCCACCAGCAGAGATCTTATAGGGACAGGTCGCGGCTACACCTTC. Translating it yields CATSRDLIGTGRGYTF.

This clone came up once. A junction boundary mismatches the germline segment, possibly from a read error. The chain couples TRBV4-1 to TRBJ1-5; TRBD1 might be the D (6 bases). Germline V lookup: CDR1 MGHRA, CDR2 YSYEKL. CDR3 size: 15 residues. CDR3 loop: CASTRTDYSNRPQHF. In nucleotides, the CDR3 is TGCGCCAGCACACGGACAGATTATAGCAATCGGCCCCAGCATTTT.

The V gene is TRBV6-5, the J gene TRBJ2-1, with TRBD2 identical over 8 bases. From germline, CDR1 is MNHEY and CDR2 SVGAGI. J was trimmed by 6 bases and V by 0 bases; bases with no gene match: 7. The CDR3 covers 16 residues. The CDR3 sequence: CASSYSPSGPPNEQFF. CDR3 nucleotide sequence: TGTGCCAGCAGTTACTCGCCTAGCGGGCCCCCCAATGAGCAGTTCTTC.

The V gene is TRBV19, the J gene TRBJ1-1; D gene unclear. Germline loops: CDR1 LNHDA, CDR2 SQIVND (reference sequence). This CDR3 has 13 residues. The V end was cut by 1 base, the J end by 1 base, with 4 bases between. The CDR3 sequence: CASSIVENTEAFF. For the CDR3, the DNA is TGTGCCAGTAGTATAGTAGAGAACACTGAAGCTTTCTTT. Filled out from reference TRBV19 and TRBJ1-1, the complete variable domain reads DGGITQSPKYLFRKEGQNVTLSCEQNLNHDAMYWYRQDPGQGLRLIYYSQIVNDFQKGDIAEGYSVSREKKESFPLTVTSAQKNPTAFYLCASSIVENTEAFFGQGTRLTVV.

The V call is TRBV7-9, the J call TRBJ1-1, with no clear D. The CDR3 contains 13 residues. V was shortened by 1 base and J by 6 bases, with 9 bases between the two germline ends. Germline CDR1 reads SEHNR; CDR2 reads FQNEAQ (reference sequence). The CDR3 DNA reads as TGTGCCAGCAGCTTAGTCCGGGATCCTGAAGCTTTCTTT. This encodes CASSLVRDPEAFF.

Here the CDR3 reads CASKGQGAGTDTQYF. The CDR3 bases are TGTGCCAGTAAAGGGCAGGGGGCCGGCACAGATACGCAGTATTTT. The chain is built from TRBV19 and TRBJ2-3; the match to TRBD1 covers 8 bases. V was clipped by 7 bases and J by 1 base; unmatched bases: 7. Germline CDR1 reads LNHDA; CDR2 reads SQIVND (reference sequence). The CDR3 loop spans 15 amino acids.

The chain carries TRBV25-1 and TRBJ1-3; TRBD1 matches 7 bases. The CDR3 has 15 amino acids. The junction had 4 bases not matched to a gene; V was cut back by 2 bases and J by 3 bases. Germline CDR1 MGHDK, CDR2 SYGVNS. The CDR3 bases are TGTGCCAGCAGTGAACCACGACAGGGTGGAAACACCATATATTTT. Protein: CASSEPRQGGNTIYF. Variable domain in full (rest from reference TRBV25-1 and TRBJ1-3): EADIYQTPRYLVIGTGKKITLECSQTMGHDKMYWYQQDPGMELHLIHYSYGVNSTEKGDLSSESTVSRIRTEHFPLTLESARPSHTSQYLCASSEPRQGGNTIYFGEGSWLTVV.

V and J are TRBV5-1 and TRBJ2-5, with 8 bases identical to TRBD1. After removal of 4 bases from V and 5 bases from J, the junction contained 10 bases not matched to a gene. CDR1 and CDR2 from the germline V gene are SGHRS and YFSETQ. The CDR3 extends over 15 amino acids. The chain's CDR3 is CASSQSAGGWETQYF. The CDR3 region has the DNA TGCGCCAGCAGCCAGTCAGCAGGGGGCTGGGAGACCCAGTACTTC.

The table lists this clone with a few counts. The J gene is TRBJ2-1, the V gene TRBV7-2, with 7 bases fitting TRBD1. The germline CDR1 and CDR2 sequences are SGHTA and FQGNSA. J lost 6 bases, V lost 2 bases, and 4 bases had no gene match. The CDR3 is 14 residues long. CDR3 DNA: TGTGCCAGCAGCTTAACCGGGACAGTCAATGAGCAGTTCTTC. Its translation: CASSLTGTVNEQFF.

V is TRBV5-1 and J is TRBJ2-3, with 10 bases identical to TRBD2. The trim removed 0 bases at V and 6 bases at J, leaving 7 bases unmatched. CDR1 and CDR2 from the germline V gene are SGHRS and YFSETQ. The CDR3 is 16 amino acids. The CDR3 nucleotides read TGCGCCAGCAGCTTGGGAGCGGGGGGGCCTTGGGATACGCAGTATTTT. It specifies CASSLGAGGPWDTQYF.

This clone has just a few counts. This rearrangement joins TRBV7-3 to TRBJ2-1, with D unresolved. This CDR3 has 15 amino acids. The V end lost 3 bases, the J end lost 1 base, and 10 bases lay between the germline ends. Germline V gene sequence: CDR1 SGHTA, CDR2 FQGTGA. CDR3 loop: CASSFGPASYNEQFF. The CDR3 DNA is TGTGCCAGCAGCTTTGGGCCGGCTTCCTACAATGAGCAGTTCTTC.

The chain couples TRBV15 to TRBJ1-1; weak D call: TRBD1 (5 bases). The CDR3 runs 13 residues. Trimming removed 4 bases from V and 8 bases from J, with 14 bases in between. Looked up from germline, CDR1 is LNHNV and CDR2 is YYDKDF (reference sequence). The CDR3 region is CATSNSGVKEAFF. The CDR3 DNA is TGTGCCACCAGCAACTCGGGGGTCAAGGAAGCTTTCTTT.

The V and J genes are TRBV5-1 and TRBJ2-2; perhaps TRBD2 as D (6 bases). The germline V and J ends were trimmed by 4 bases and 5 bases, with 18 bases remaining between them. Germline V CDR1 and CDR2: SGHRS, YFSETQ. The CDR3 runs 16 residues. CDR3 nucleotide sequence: TGCGCCAGCAGCCCAGGGCAGGGTGGAGGGACCGGGGAGCTGTTTTTT. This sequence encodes CASSPGQGGGTGELFF. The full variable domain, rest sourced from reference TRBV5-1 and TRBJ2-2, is KAGVTQTPRYLIKTRGQQVTLSCSPISGHRSVSWYQQTPGQGLQFLFEYFSETQRNKGNFPGRFSGRQFSNSRSEMNVSTLELGDSALYLCASSPGQGGGTGELFFGEGSRLTVL.

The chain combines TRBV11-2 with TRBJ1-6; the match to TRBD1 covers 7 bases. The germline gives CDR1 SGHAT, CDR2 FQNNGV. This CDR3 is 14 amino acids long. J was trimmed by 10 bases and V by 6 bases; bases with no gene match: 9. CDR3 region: CASRKDRLGSPLHF. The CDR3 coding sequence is TGTGCCAGCAGGAAGGACAGGTTGGGATCACCCCTCCACTTT.

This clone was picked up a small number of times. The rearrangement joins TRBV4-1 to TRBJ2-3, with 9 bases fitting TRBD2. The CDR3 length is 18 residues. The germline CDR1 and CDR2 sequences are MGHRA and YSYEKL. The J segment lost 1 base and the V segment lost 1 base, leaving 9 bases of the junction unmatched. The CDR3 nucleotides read TGCGCCAGCAGCCAAGGCTGGGGCGGGGGGGTTGGCACAGATACGCAGTATTTT. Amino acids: CASSQGWGGGVGTDTQYF.

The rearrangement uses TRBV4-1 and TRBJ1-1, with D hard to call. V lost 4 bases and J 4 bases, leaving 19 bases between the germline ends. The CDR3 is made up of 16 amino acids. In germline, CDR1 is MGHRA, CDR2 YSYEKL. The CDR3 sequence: CASSPRRTGRPTEAFF. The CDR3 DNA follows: TGCGCCAGCAGCCCCCGGAGGACCGGAAGACCCACTGAAGCTTTCTTT.

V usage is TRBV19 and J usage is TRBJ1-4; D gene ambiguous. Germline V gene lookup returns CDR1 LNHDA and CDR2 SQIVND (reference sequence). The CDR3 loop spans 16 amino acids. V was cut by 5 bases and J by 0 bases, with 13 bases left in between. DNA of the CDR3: TGTGCCAGTAGTTCACCGGGAGACTCAACTAATGAAAAACTGTTTTTT. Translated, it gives CASSSPGDSTNEKLFF.

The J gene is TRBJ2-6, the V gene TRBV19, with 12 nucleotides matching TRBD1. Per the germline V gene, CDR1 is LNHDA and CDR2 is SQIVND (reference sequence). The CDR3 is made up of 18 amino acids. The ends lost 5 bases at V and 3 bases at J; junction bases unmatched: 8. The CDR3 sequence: CASSSRDRGRSGANVLTF. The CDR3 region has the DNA TGTGCCAGTAGTTCCCGGGACAGGGGGCGAAGTGGGGCCAACGTCCTGACTTTC.

The CDR3 region is CASRKSSGGLTDTQYF. For the CDR3, the DNA is TGCGCCAGCAGAAAGTCTAGCGGGGGGTTAACAGATACGCAGTATTTT. V gene TRBV5-1 combines with J gene TRBJ2-3; 11 nucleotides line up with TRBD2. This CDR3 is built from 16 residues. With 5 bases clipped from V and 3 bases from J, the junction kept 8 bases outside the gene matches. The germline gives CDR1 SGHRS, CDR2 YFSETQ.

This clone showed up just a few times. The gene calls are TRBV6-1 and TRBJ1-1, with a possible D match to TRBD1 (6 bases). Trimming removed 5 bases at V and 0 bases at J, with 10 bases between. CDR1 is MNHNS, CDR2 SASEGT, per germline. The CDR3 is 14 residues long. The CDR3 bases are TGTGCCAGCAGTAGACAGGAGTTGAACACTGAAGCTTTCTTT. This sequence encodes CASSRQELNTEAFF.

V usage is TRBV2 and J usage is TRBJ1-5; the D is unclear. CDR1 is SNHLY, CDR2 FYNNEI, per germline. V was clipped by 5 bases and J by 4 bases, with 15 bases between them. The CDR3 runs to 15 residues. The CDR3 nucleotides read TGTGCCAGCAGTTCCGACCCCGGCGGGAATCAGCCCCAGCATTTT. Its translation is CASSSDPGGNQPQHF.

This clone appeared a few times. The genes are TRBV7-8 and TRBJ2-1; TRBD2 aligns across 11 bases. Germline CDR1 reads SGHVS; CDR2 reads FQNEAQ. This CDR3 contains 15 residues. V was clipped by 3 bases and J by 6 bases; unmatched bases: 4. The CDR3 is CASSFSGGAFNEQFF. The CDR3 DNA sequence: TGTGCCAGCAGCTTTAGCGGGGGGGCCTTCAATGAGCAGTTCTTC.

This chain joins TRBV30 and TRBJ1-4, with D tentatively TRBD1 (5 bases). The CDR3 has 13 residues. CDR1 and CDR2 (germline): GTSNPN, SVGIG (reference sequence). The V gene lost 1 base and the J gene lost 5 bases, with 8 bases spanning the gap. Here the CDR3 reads CAWSGQQNEKLFF. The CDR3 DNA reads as TGTGCCTGGAGTGGACAGCAAAATGAAAAACTGTTTTTT.

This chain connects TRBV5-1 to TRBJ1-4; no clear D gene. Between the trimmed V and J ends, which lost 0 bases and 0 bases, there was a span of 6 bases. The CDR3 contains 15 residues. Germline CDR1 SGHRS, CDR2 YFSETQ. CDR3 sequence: CASSLGSATNEKLFF. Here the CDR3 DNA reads TGCGCCAGCAGCTTGGGTTCTGCAACTAATGAAAAACTGTTTTTT.

In DNA, the CDR3 is TGCGCCAGCAGCCGAGGAGAGGGGGCACGCGATACGCAGTATTTT. It encodes CASSRGEGARDTQYF. The chain recombines TRBV4-3 with TRBJ2-3; the match to TRBD1 covers 7 bases. The CDR3 sequence is 15 residues long. Trimming took 4 bases from V and 6 from J; bases not matched to a gene: 10. CDR1 and CDR2 from the germline V gene are LGHNA and YSLEER.

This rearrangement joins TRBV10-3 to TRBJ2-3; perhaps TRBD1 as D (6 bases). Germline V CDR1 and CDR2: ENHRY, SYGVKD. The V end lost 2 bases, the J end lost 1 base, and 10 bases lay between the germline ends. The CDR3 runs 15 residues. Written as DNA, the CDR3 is TGTGCCATCAGTGAGACCGGACAGCGCACAGATACGCAGTATTTT. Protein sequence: CAISETGQRTDTQYF.